This T cell receptor (beta chain) was identified during a study of PD-1 blockade in classical Hodgkin lymphoma. Clones were sequenced by immunoSEQ multiplex PCR, and TCRdb holds only the in-frame ones, with some missing. The sample consists of more than 40,000 clones, approximately 78% of them appearing once. V gave up 6 bases and J gave up 6 bases; unmatched junction bases: 6. The germline gives CDR1 SGHTA, CDR2 FQGNSA. The CDR3 contains 13 residues. The time point is: cycle 4 day 1 (C4D1), after around six weeks of nivolumab. Brentuximab vedotin exposure varied, and every patient relapsed after autologous stem cell transplantation. Complete response, partial response or progressive disease made up the best responses. Findings and caveats of the study: Relative to healthy donors, newly diagnosed patients reportedly had lower baseline TCR diversity, which was reported as lower still in relapsed/refractory patients. Complete responders matched newly diagnosed patients in baseline diversity.

Remarks on this clone: Antigen specificity is unknown.

The sequencing used peripheral blood mononuclear cells (PBMCs), collected before the fourth cycle of nivolumab. The rearrangement uses TRBV7-2 and TRBJ2-7, with TRBD2 identical over 9 bases. The receptor was isolated from a human donor with classical Hodgkin lymphoma. This CDR3 is CASRSGLAPEQYF. The CDR3 DNA is TGTGCCAGCAGGTCGGGACTAGCCCCCGAGCAGTACTTC.